A selection of T cell receptor beta chains follows, all from one sample in a study of identical twins. TCRdb processed the 5' RACE reads anew with MiXCR; each CDR3 protein has one entry. This sample has around 200,000 distinct CDR3 sequences, with approximately 9% found just once. Sequenced material: memory (CD45RO+) T cells sorted from blood. Receptors were obtained from a woman under 30 in good health. CDR3s include the opening cysteine and the closing phenylalanine or tryptophan. Each record gives: V gene, clone size, D gene, J gene, CDR3 protein, CDR3 DNA. A D gene is named only where the DNA matches it firmly. A row's size may be missing; if present it is once, few, many or a size class.

TRBV28	few	TRBD1	TRBJ1-1	CASSSGTGYTEAFF	TGTGCCAGCAGTTCTGGGACAGGGTACACTGAAGCTTTCTTT
TRBV7-9	few	TRBD2	TRBJ2-7	CASSGGTSGEQYF	TGTGCCAGCAGCGGAGGGACTAGCGGGGAGCAGTACTTC
TRBV5-1	NA	NA	TRBJ2-2	CASSLFVPGANTGELFF	TGCGCCAGCAGCTTATTCGTTCCGGGGGCGAACACCGGGGAGCTGTTTTTT
TRBV5-1	NA	TRBD1	TRBJ2-7	CASSQTGTASYEQYF	TGCGCCAGCAGCCAAACCGGGACAGCTTCCTACGAGCAGTACTTC
TRBV6-1	few	NA	TRBJ2-3	CASSRYRVTDTQYF	TGTGCCAGCAGTCGCTACAGGGTCACAGATACGCAGTATTTT
TRBV20-1	NA	NA	TRBJ2-1	CSASSRMVDDEQFF	TGCAGTGCTAGCAGCAGGATGGTTGACGATGAGCAGTTCTTC
TRBV7-2	few	NA	TRBJ1-1	CASGSHTEAFF	TGTGCCAGCGGCTCGCACACTGAAGCTTTCTTT
TRBV7-2	NA	TRBD1	TRBJ1-6	CASRKGQINSPLHF	TGTGCCAGCAGAAAGGGACAGATTAATTCACCCCTCCACTTT
TRBV20-1	many	TRBD1	TRBJ1-6	CSARVGTGGSDSPLHF	TGCAGTGCTAGAGTTGGGACAGGGGGCTCCGATTCACCCCTCCACTTT
TRBV9	few	NA	TRBJ1-1	CASSVGAGASNTEAFF	TGTGCCAGCAGCGTAGGAGCAGGGGCATCAAACACTGAAGCTTTCTTT
TRBV2	NA	NA	TRBJ1-2	CASIGNYGYTF	TGTGCCAGCATTGGTAATTATGGCTACACCTTC
TRBV5-1	NA	TRBD2	TRBJ2-2	CASSYTSGDTGELFF	TGCGCCAGCAGCTACACTAGCGGGGACACCGGGGAGCTGTTTTTT
TRBV20-1	few	NA	TRBJ1-2	CSVEGGRTNYGYTF	TGCAGTGTTGAGGGGGGTAGGACTAACTATGGCTACACCTTC
TRBV20-1	few	TRBD2	TRBJ2-7	CSPRTSGKEGQYF	TGCAGTCCCCGGACTAGCGGGAAGGAGGGGCAGTACTTC
TRBV12-3/TRBV12-4	NA	NA	TRBJ2-1	CASSFAIEQFF	TGTGCCAGCAGTTTTGCGATTGAGCAGTTCTTC
TRBV20-1	few	TRBD1	TRBJ2-1	CSARDWDRVYSNEQFF	TGCAGTGCTAGAGATTGGGACAGGGTTTATTCCAATGAGCAGTTCTTC
TRBV28	few	NA	TRBJ2-4	CASSLAGSKNIQYF	TGTGCCAGCAGTTTGGCGGGGTCCAAAAACATTCAGTACTTC
TRBV27	many	NA	TRBJ2-7	CASSLSNSYEQYF	TGTGCCAGCAGTTTGAGCAACTCCTACGAGCAGTACTTC
TRBV20-1	NA	NA	TRBJ1-2	CSARDRRVGHYGYTF	TGCAGTGCTAGAGATCGGAGGGTAGGGCACTATGGCTACACCTTC
TRBV20-1	NA	TRBD2	TRBJ2-7	CSGTSASYEQYF	TGCAGCGGGACTAGCGCCTCCTACGAGCAGTACTTC
TRBV5-1	few	TRBD1	TRBJ1-4	CASSLGTEGEKLFF	TGCGCCAGCAGCCTGGGGACAGAGGGTGAAAAACTGTTTTTT